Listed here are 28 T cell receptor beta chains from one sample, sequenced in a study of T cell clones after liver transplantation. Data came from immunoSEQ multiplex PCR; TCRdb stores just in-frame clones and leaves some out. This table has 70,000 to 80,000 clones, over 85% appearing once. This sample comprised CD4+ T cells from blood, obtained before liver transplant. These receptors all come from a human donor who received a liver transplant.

The CDR3 protein is CASSHNPQGDYGYTF. The DNA for the CDR3 is TGTGCCAGCTCACATAACCCACAGGGGGACTATGGCTACACCTTC. The chain joins TRBV18 to TRBJ1-2, with 8 bases aligning to TRBD1. Germline assignment: CDR1 KGHSH and CDR2 LQKENI. The ends lost 4 bases at V and 3 bases at J; junction bases unmatched: 7. The CDR3 length is 15 residues. The full variable domain, completed using reference TRBV18 and TRBJ1-2, is NAGVMQNPRHLVRRRGQEARLRCSPMKGHSHVYWYRQLPEEGLKFMVYLQKENIIDESGMPKERFSAEFPKEGPSILRIQQVVRGDSAAYFCASSHNPQGDYGYTFGSGTRLTVV.

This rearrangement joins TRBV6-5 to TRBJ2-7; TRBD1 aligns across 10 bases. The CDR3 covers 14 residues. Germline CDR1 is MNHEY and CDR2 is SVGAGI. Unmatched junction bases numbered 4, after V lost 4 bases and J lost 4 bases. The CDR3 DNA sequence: TGTGCCAGCAGTTTAGACAGGGGGCGGTACGAGCAGTACTTC. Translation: CASSLDRGRYEQYF.

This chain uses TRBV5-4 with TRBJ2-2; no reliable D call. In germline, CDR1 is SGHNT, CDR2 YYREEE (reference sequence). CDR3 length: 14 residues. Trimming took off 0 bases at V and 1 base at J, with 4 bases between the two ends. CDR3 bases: TGTGCCAGCAGCTTGGGGCAGAACACCGGGGAGCTGTTTTTT. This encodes CASSLGQNTGELFF.

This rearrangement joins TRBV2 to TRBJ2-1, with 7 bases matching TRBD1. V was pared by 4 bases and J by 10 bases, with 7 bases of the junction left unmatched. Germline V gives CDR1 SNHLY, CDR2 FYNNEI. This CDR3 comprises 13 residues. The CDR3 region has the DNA TGTGCCAGCAGTGGAAGACGGGACAGCGAGCAGTTCTTC. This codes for CASSGRRDSEQFF.

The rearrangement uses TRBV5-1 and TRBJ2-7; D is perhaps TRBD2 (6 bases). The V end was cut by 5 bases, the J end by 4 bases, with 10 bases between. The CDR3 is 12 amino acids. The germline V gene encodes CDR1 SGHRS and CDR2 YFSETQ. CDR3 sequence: CASSMRGYEQYF. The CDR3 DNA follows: TGCGCCAGCAGTATGCGGGGATACGAGCAGTACTTC.

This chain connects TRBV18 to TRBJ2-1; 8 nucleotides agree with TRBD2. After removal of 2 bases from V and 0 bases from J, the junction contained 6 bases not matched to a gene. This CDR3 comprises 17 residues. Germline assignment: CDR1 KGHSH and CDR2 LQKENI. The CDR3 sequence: CASSPGLAGPSYNEQFF. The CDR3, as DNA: TGTGCCAGCTCACCAGGGCTAGCGGGTCCCTCCTACAATGAGCAGTTCTTC.

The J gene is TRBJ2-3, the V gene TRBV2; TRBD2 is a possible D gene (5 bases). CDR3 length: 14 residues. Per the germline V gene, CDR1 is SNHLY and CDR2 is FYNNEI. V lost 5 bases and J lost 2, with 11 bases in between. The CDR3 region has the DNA TGTGCCAGCAGTTTCCGGGGTTCCACAGATACGCAGTATTTT. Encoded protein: CASSFRGSTDTQYF. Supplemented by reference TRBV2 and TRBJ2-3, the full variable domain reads EPEVTQTPSHQVTQMGQEVILRCVPISNHLYFYWYRQILGQKVEFLVSFYNNEISEKSEIFDDQFSVERPDGSNFTLKIRSTKLEDSAMYFCASSFRGSTDTQYFGPGTRLTVL.

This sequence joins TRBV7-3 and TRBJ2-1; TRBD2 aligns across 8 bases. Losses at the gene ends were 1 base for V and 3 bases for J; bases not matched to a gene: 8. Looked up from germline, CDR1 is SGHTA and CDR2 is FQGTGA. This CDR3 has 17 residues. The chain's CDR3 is CASSLRGAGGDYNEQFF. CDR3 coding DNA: TGTGCCAGCAGCTTAAGAGGGGCGGGAGGAGACTACAATGAGCAGTTCTTC.

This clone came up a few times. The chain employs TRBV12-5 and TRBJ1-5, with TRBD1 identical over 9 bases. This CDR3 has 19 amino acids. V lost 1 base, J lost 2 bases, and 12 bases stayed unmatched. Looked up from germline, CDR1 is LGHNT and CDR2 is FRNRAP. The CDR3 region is CASGLGTGVGVAGNQPQHF. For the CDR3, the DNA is TGTGCTAGTGGTTTGGGGACAGGGGTTGGGGTCGCGGGCAATCAGCCCCAGCATTTT. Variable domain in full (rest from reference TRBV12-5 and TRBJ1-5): DARVTQTPRHKVTEMGQEVTMRCQPILGHNTVFWYRQTMMQGLELLAYFRNRAPLDDSGMPKDRFSAEMPDATLATLKIQPSEPRDSAVYFCASGLGTGVGVAGNQPQHFGDGTRLSIL.

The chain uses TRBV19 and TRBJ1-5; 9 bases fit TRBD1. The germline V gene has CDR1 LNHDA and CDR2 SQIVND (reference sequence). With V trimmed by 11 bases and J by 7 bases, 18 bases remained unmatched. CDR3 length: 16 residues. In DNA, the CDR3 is TGTGCCTCCGGGACAGGGCCGGGGCGGGCTCTCCAGCCCCAGCATTTT. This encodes CASGTGPGRALQPQHF.

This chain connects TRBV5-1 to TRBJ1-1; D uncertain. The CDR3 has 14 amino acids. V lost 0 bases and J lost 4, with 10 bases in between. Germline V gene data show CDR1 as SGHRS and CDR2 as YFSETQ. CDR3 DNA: TGCGCCAGCAGCTTGGGGGAACTGGGCACTGAAGCTTTCTTT. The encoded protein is CASSLGELGTEAFF.

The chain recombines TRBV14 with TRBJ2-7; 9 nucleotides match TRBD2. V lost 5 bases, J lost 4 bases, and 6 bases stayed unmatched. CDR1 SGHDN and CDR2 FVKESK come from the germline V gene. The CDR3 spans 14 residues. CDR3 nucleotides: TGTGCCAGCAGCGGTAGCGGGAGCTGGTACGAGCAGTACTTC. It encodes CASSGSGSWYEQYF.

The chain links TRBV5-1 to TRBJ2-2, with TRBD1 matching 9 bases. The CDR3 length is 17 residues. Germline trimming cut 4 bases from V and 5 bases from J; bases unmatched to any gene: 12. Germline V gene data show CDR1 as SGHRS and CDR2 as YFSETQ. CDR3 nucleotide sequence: TGCGCCAGCAGCGCACCAACAGGGGGCGGAGGGACCGGGGAGCTGTTTTTT. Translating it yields CASSAPTGGGGTGELFF.

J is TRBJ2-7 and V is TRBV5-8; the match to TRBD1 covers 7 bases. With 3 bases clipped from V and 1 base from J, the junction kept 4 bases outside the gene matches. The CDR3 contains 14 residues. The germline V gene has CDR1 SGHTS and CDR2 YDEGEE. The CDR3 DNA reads TGTGCCAGCAGCTCCCGACAGGGATCCTACGAGCAGTACTTC. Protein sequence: CASSSRQGSYEQYF.

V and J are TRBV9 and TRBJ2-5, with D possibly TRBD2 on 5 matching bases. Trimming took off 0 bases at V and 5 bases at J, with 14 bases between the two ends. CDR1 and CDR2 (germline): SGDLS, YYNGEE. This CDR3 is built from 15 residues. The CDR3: CASSVEGGSEETQYF. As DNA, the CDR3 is TGTGCCAGCAGCGTAGAGGGTGGGAGCGAGGAGACCCAGTACTTC.

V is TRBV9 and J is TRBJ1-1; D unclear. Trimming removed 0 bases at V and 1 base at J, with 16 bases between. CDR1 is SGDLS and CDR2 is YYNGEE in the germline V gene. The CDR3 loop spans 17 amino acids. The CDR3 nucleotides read TGTGCCAGCAGCGTAGACCACCGAGGGCCGGGGAACACTGAAGCTTTCTTT. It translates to CASSVDHRGPGNTEAFF.

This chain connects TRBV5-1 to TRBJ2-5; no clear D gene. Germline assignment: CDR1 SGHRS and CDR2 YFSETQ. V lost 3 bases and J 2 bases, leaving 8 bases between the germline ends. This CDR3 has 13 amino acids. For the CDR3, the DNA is TGCGCCAGCAGCTCCGTCACTCAAGAGACCCAGTACTTC. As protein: CASSSVTQETQYF.

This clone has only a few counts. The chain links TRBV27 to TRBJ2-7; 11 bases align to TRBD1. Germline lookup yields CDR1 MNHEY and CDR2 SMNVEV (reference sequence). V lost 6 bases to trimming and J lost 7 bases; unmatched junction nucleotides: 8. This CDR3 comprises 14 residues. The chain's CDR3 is CASRKGTGGGEQYF. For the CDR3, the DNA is TGTGCCAGCAGGAAGGGGACAGGGGGTGGGGAGCAGTACTTC.

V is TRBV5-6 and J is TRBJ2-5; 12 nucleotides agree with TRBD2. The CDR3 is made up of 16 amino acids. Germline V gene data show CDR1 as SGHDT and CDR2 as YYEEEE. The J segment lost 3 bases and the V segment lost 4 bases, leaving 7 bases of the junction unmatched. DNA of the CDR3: TGTGCCAGCAGCCCCCCTAGCGGGAGGGGTGAAGAGACCCAGTACTTC. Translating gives CASSPPSGRGEETQYF.

The DNA for the CDR3 is TGTGCCAGTAGTACCCTCGGGACTAGCGGAGATACGCAGTATTTT. This translates into CASSTLGTSGDTQYF. The chain uses TRBV19 and TRBJ2-3; 11 positions match TRBD2. Per the germline V gene, CDR1 is LNHDA and CDR2 is SQIVND (reference sequence). The CDR3 length is 15 residues. Losses at the gene ends were 4 bases for V and 5 bases for J; bases not matched to a gene: 5.

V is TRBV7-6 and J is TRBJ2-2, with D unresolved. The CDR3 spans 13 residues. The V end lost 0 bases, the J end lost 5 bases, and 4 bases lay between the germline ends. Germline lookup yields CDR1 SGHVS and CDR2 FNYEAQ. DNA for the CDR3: TGTGCCAGCAGCTTAGCGGGTACCGGGGAGCTGTTTTTT. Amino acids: CASSLAGTGELFF.

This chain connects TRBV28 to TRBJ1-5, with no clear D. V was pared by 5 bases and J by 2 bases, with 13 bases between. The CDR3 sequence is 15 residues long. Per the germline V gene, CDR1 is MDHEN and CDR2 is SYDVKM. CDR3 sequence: CASSPNRRGNQPQHF. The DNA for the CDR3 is TGTGCCAGCAGTCCTAACAGAAGGGGCAATCAGCCCCAGCATTTT.

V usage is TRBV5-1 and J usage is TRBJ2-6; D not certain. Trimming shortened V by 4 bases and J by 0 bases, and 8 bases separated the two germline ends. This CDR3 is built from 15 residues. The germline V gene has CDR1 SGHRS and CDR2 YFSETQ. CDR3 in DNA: TGCGCCAGCAGCCCCGCGAGCTCTGGGGCCAACGTCCTGACTTTC. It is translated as CASSPASSGANVLTF.

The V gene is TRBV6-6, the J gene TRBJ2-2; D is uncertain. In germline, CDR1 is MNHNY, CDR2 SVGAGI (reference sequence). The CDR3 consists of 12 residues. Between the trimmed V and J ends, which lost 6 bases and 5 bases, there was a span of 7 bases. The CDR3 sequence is CASRVPTGELFF. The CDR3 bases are TGTGCCAGCAGGGTCCCAACCGGGGAGCTGTTTTTT.

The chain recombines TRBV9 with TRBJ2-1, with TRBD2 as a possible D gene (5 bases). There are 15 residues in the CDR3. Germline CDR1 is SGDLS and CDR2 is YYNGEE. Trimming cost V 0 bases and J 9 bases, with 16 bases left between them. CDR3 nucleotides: TGTGCCAGCAGCGTAGTAGGACCCGGAGGAGCTGAGCAGTTCTTC. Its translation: CASSVVGPGGAEQFF.

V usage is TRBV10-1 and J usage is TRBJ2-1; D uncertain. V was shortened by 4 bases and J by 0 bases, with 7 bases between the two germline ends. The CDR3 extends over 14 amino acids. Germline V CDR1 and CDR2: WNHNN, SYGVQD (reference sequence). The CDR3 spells CASSAQSSYNEQFF. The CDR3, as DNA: TGCGCCAGCAGTGCACAAAGCTCCTACAATGAGCAGTTCTTC.

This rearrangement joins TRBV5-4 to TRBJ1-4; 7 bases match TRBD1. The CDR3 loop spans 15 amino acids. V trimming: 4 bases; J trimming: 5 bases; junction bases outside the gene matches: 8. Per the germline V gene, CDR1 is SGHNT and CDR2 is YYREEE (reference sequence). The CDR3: CASSLEGALNEKLFF. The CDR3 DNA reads TGTGCCAGCAGCCTGGAGGGGGCATTAAATGAAAAACTGTTTTTT.

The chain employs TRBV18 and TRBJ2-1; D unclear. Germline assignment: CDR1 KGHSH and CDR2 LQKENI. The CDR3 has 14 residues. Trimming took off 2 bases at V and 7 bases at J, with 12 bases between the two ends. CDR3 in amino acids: CASSPVSSWNEQFF. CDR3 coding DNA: TGTGCCAGCTCACCAGTGTCGTCGTGGAATGAGCAGTTCTTC.